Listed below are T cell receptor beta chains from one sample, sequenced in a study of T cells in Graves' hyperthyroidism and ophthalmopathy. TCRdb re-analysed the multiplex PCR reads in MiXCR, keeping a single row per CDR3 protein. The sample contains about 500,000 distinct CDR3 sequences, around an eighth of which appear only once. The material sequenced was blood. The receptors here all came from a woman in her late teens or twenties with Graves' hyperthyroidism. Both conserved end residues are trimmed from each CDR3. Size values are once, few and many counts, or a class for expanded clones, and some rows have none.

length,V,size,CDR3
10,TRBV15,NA,ATSPYYNEQF
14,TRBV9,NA,ASSPQPSTPSYEQY
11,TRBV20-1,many,SAGKTGAYGYT
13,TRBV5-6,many,ASSLGGRGLGGYT
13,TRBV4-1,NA,ASSQERGTGNTIY
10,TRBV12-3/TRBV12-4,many,ASSLPPTTQY
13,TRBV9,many,ASSVEARNTGELF
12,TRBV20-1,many,SARRPTGQETQY
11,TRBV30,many,AWKGGVAATQF
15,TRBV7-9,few,ASSLVLGLAGTDTQY
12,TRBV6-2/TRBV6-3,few,ASSRGRRSYGYT
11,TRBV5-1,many,ASSWTGLSDYT
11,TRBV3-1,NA,ASSADPGNTIY
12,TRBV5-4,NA,ASSFQILNYGYT
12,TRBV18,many,ASSPRQLQETQY
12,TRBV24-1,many,AVRVTGAPGGYT
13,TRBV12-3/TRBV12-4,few,ASSEGDRRYNEQF
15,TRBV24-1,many,ATGGLAGGSGANVLT
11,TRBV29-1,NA,SVEDSQGYEQY
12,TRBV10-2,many,ASSVLDNQETQY
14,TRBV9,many,ASSPGIGGSNQPQH
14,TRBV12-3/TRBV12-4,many,ASSSRQASGTGELF
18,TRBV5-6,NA,ASSREGQGSLPFFSYGYT
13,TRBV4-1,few,ASSQGPRRDTEAF
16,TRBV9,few,ASSVSRDPWRSYNEQF
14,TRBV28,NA,VSSRSLAGGFSEQF
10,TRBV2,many,ASLGQPYEQY
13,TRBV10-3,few,AISESRQGNQPQH
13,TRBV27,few,ASSTPLERDSPLH
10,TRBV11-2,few,ASSLGFYEQY
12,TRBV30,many,AWFATGPWTEAF
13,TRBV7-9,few,ASSFLESSYNEQF
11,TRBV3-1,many,ASSLGEGDGYT
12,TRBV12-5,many,ASGFAGTEYGYT
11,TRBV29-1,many,SVRPTDNQPQH
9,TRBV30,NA,AWRAGETQY
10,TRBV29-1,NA,SAEGLRVGYT
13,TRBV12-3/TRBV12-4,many,ASSLKGQNNYGYT
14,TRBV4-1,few,ASSQDQTVAKNIQY
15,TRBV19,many,ASSIVTSGTGANVLT
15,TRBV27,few,ASRTGSGMRGANVLT
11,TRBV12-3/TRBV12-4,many,ASIEDLGYGYT
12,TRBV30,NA,AWSVRSGRAPQH
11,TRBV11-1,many,ASSSQGAHEQF
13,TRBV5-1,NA,ASSLGAGLTDTQY
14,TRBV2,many,ASSETLPGRGQPQH
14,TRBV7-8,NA,ASSLGLASANNEQF
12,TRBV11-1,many,ASSLRVDGYGYT
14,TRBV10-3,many,AISESDGTGPYGYT
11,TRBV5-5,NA,ASSLHRGETQY
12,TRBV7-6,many,ASSLARGSTEAF
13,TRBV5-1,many,ASSFSGRSTDTQY
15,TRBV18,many,ASSPRTGAPSTDTQY
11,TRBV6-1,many,ASSGSDRYEQY
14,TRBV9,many,ASSVGRGERFYGYT
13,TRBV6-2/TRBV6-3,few,ASSPRDRGDTEAF
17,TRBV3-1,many,ASSQDEPWETSGDHEQF
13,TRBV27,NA,ASSFRGGSYNEQF
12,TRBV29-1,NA,SVAGDRTNEKLF